These T cell receptor beta chains were read from a single sample in a study of blood T cell repertoires in COVID-19. The method was immunoSEQ multiplex PCR; TCRdb's version includes in-frame clones alone and lacks a portion of them. The repertoire consists of approximately 480,000 clones, with 75% to 90% occurring once and the leading ten covering around 0.92%. The sample consisted of peripheral blood. The origin of the receptors is a man between 18 and 29 years old with COVID-19, enrolled during active disease. Both conserved end residues are part of each CDR3. D genes are given only for firm matches. Not all rows give a size; the values are once, few, many and, for expanded clones, a class.

NA | TRBJ2-1 | TRBV11-2 | NA | TGTGCCAGCAGCTTAACGGGATCCTACAATGAGCAGTTCTTC | CASSLTGSYNEQFF
once | TRBJ2-7 | TRBV27 | NA | TGTGCCAGCAGTTCGGCGGAGAACGAGCAGTACTTC | CASSSAENEQYF
NA | TRBJ2-7 | TRBV6-1 | TRBD1 | TGTGCCAGCAGTGAAAGTTGGACAGGGGGCTCCTACGAGCAGTACTTC | CASSESWTGGSYEQYF
NA | TRBJ2-3 | TRBV6-2/TRBV6-3 | TRBD1 | TGTGCCAGCAGTTGGGGACAGTTTTTTAGCACAGATACGCAGTATTTT | CASSWGQFFSTDTQYF
NA | TRBJ1-1 | TRBV19 | TRBD1 | TGTGCCAGTAGTATTCGTTGGGACAGGGATACTTACTCCCCCCGAAAAGGCCCCAAACGGGGAGCTTTCTTT | CASSIRWDRDTYSPRKGPKRGAFF
NA | TRBJ1-1 | TRBV19 | NA | TGTGCCAGTAGTCAGGGGTACACTGAAGCTTTCTTT | CASSQGYTEAFF
once | TRBJ1-6 | TRBV3-1/TRBV3-2 | NA | TGTGCCAGCAGCCAGAGGGGGGGGTCCTATAATTCACCCCTCCACTTT | CASSQRGGSYNSPLHF
NA | TRBJ2-1 | TRBV29-1 | NA | TGCAGCGTTGAAGATCAGGACATATACAATGAGCAGTTCTTC | CSVEDQDIYNEQFF
NA | TRBJ2-4 | TRBV30 | TRBD1 | TGTGCCTGGAGAGGGACAGCTAAAATTCAGTACTTC | CAWRGTAKIQYF
NA | TRBJ2-1 | TRBV5-1 | NA | TGCGCCAGCAGCTTGGATCCGGGGATCTCCTACAATGAGCAGTTCTTC | CASSLDPGISYNEQFF
NA | TRBJ2-7 | TRBV4-1 | TRBD1 | TGCGCCAGCAGCCTACAGGGGGCAGGAGGCGAGCAGTACTTC | CASSLQGAGGEQYF
NA | TRBJ2-1 | TRBV5-1 | TRBD2 | TGCGCCAGCAGCCCAGGACTAGCGGTGTACAATGAGCAGTTCTTC | CASSPGLAVYNEQFF
NA | TRBJ2-3 | TRBV6-5 | NA | TGTGCCAGCAGTTACGGGCCTATAGGAGATACGCAGTATTTT | CASSYGPIGDTQYF
NA | TRBJ2-1 | TRBV5-1 | TRBD1 | TGCGCCAGCAGCTTGGAAGGGACAGCTTTTTATGAGCAGTTCTTC | CASSLEGTAFYEQFF
NA | TRBJ1-2 | TRBV7-9 | TRBD1 | TGTGCCAGCAGCTTCCTGGGACAGGGGGCTCCGGGCTACACCTTC | CASSFLGQGAPGYTF
NA | TRBJ2-7 | TRBV4-1 | NA | TGCGCCAGCAGCCAGGGTACTAGAGGCTACGAGCAGTACTTC | CASSQGTRGYEQYF
few | TRBJ1-6 | TRBV19 | NA | TGTGCCAGTAGTATTAGCGGGGCTAATTCACCCCTCCACTTT | CASSISGANSPLHF
NA | TRBJ2-1 | TRBV7-2 | NA | TGTGCCAGCAGCACCGGGGTTCACAATGAGCAGTTCTTC | CASSTGVHNEQFF
few | TRBJ2-2 | TRBV9 | TRBD2 | TGTGCCAGCAGAGCCGGGACTAGCACCGGGGAGCTGTTTTTT | CASRAGTSTGELFF
NA | TRBJ2-2 | TRBV6-5 | TRBD2 | TGTGCCAGCAGTTACCGGAACTCGGGGGGCGGGGAGCTGTTTTTT | CASSYRNSGGGELFF
NA | TRBJ2-1 | TRBV5-4 | TRBD2 | TGTGCCAGCAGCTTGCCTAGCGGGGGGGCCTTTGTCCTTAATGAGCAGTTCTTC | CASSLPSGGAFVLNEQFF
NA | TRBJ2-2 | TRBV10-1 | TRBD2 | TGCGCCAGCAGTCGTCTAGCGGGAGCGTTCACCGGGGAGCTGTTTTTT | CASSRLAGAFTGELFF
once | TRBJ1-6 | TRBV24-1 | NA | TGTGCCACCAGTGCCTTGCGGGGGCACCGTAGAACCCTCCACTTT | CATSALRGHRRTLHF
NA | TRBJ1-2 | TRBV14 | NA | TGTGCCAGCAGCCAAGATACCCTAGGGGGATCTCTCTATGGCTACACCTTC | CASSQDTLGGSLYGYTF
NA | TRBJ2-7 | TRBV7-8 | NA | TGTGCCAGCAGCTTATCTAGCGTCGGCGAGCAGTACTTC | CASSLSSVGEQYF
few | TRBJ1-1 | TRBV5-4 | NA | TGTGCCAGCAGCTCACCGGGACTTACCAACACTGAAGCTTTCTTT | CASSSPGLTNTEAFF
NA | TRBJ1-3 | TRBV30 | NA | TGTGCCTGGAGTGCAGGGTCTGCTGGAAACACCATATATTTT | CAWSAGSAGNTIYF
NA | TRBJ2-4 | TRBV5-1 | NA | TGCGCCAGCAGCTTGCCAGGGGAAGGCATTCAGTACTTC | CASSLPGEGIQYF
NA | TRBJ1-1 | TRBV6-6 | TRBD1 | TGTGCCAGCCGAGTGGGGACAGGGGACACTGAAGCTTTCTTT | CASRVGTGDTEAFF
NA | TRBJ2-5 | TRBV3-1/TRBV3-2 | TRBD1 | TGTGCCAGCAGCCAATCCGGACAGGGATATAGGGAGACCCAGTACTTC | CASSQSGQGYRETQYF
NA | TRBJ2-3 | TRBV7-9 | TRBD2 | TGTGCCAGCAGCACCTGGACTAGCGGGAGCTCAGATACGCAGTATTTT | CASSTWTSGSSDTQYF
NA | TRBJ2-1 | TRBV5-1 | NA | TGCGCCAGCAGCTTACAGGGATACAATGAGCAGTTCTTC | CASSLQGYNEQFF
NA | TRBJ2-1 | TRBV5-1 | NA | TGCGCCAGCAGCTTGTTCCAGGGCCTGGGGGCGAATGAGCAGTTCTTC | CASSLFQGLGANEQFF
NA | TRBJ2-3 | TRBV7-6 | NA | TGTGCCAGCAGCTTGTTCTCCTCTAGCACAGATACGCAGTATTTT | CASSLFSSSTDTQYF
NA | TRBJ1-3 | TRBV30 | NA | TGTGCCTGGAGTCCCCCTTTAGGCGGGAGCACCATATATTTT | CAWSPPLGGSTIYF
NA | TRBJ2-7 | TRBV20-1 | NA | TGCAGTGCTAGTCCGAGCGGGCCGGGCTACGAGCAGTACTTC | CSASPSGPGYEQYF
NA | TRBJ1-4 | TRBV2 | NA | TGTGCCAGCAGCTTACAGGGACGTAATGAAAAACTGTTTTTT | CASSLQGRNEKLFF
NA | TRBJ1-5 | TRBV2 | TRBD1 | TGTGCCACAGGGGCTCGGACAGGGGATAATCAGCCCCAGCATTTT | CATGARTGDNQPQHF
once | TRBJ2-1 | TRBV6-5 | TRBD2 | TGTGCCAGCAGATTAACTAGCGGGAGGAATGAGCAGTTCTTC | CASRLTSGRNEQFF
once | TRBJ2-4 | TRBV5-5 | NA | TGTGCCAGCAGCTTTGCAGAAAACATTCAGTACTTC | CASSFAENIQYF
NA | TRBJ2-1 | TRBV6-6 | TRBD2 | TGTGCCAGCAGTGACGGACTAGCTGGCGGCGAGCAGTTCTTC | CASSDGLAGGEQFF
NA | TRBJ2-4 | TRBV27 | TRBD2 | TGTGCCAGCAGATCTACTCCCGGGACTAGCGGGACCAGAGCCAAAAACATTCAGTACTTC | CASRSTPGTSGTRAKNIQYF
NA | TRBJ2-3 | TRBV5-1 | TRBD2 | TGCGCCAGCAGCCCCGGACTAGCGGGGGGCTTCGGGACAGATACGCAGTATTTT | CASSPGLAGGFGTDTQYF
NA | TRBJ2-7 | TRBV30 | TRBD1 | TGTGCCTGGACACGACAGGGCTTCGACGAGCAGTACTTC | CAWTRQGFDEQYF
NA | TRBJ2-7 | TRBV18 | NA | TGTGCCAGCTCACGGCAGAACTCCTACGAGCAGTACTTC | CASSRQNSYEQYF
once | TRBJ2-1 | TRBV2 | NA | TGTGCCAGCCGGGACTCCTACCTTAGCTCCTACAATGAGCAGTTCTTC | CASRDSYLSSYNEQFF
NA | TRBJ1-2 | TRBV5-1 | NA | TGCGCCAGCAGCTTGGACAGGATTTATGGCTACACCTTC | CASSLDRIYGYTF
NA | TRBJ2-7 | TRBV2 | TRBD2 | TGTGCCAGCAGTGAAGAGGCGGGAGGGTATTACGAGCAGTACTTC | CASSEEAGGYYEQYF
NA | TRBJ1-5 | TRBV6-5 | TRBD1 | TGTGCCAGCAGTTACGGACAGGCTCAGCCCCAGCATTTT | CASSYGQAQPQHF
NA | TRBJ2-7 | TRBV2 | TRBD1 | TGTGCCACCACTCCAGAGACAGGGGACGAGCAGTACTTC | CATTPETGDEQYF
NA | TRBJ1-1 | TRBV6-6 | NA | TGTGCCAGCAGTTACTCATGGCAGATGAACACTGAAGCTTTCTTT | CASSYSWQMNTEAFF
NA | TRBJ1-4 | TRBV6-6 | NA | TGTGCCAGCACCCCGGAGGGGTATCGAGAAAAACTGTTTTTT | CASTPEGYREKLFF
NA | TRBJ2-1 | TRBV2 | NA | TGTGCCAGCAGTGACAGTTTCGAGGTCCATGAGCAGTTCTTC | CASSDSFEVHEQFF
NA | TRBJ2-3 | TRBV7-6 | TRBD2 | TGTGCCAGCAGCCCGGGACTAGCGGGGCAAACAGATACGCAGTATTTT | CASSPGLAGQTDTQYF